This T cell receptor (beta chain) is drawn from a study of blood T cell repertoires in COVID-19. Study-wide context: COVID-19 samples, acute and convalescent, were from the United States, Italy and Spain. Sample material is recorded as cDNA or gDNA derived from T cells, B-cell-depleted T cells, or PBMCs.

This table comes from immunoSEQ multiplex PCR, and its TCRdb copy is limited to in-frame clones, with some not included. Of approximately 120,000 clones listed, just under 90% were seen once; the top ten hold 1% to 1.4%. Germline lookup yields CDR1 MGHDK and CDR2 SYGVNS. The CDR3 has 15 residues. Deletions cut 3 bases from V and 0 bases from J, with 11 bases between. Sequenced: peripheral blood. The origin of this receptor is a human donor in a cohort sampled during active COVID-19. This chain links TRBV25-1 with TRBJ2-5; no clear D gene. CDR3 region: CASSDNQLDQETQYF. The CDR3, as DNA: TGTGCCAGCAGTGACAACCAATTAGACCAAGAGACCCAGTACTTC.